This T cell receptor (beta chain) stems from a study of OX40 agonist ivuxolimab in advanced cancers. The CDR3 loop spans 13 amino acids. CDR1 is MNHEY and CDR2 is SVGAGI in the germline V gene. The germline V and J ends were trimmed by 7 bases and 6 bases, with 16 bases remaining between them. The table came from immunoSEQ multiplex PCR; TCRdb's copy has only in-frame clones and leaves some out. The sample yields roughly 50,000 clones, roughly 81% seen once. Notes on this clone: Its antigen is unknown.

Whole-study findings and limits: Among the least clonally expanded were partial responders at 0.1-3.0 mg/kg.

Sample: CD4+ or CD8+ T cells sorted from blood, taken in a trial of the OX40 agonist ivuxolimab. The TCR was taken from an adult with an advanced solid tumor such as melanoma, head and neck, liver or kidney cancer. This chain links TRBV6-5 with TRBJ2-7; either TRBD1 or TRBD2 may supply D (5 bases each). CDR3 sequence: CASTSPGTVEQYF. As DNA, the CDR3 is TGTGCCAGCACTTCCCCAGGGACCGTCGAGCAGTACTTC.